One sample yielded the 3 T cell receptor beta chains listed below, sequenced in a study of identical twins. TCRdb recomputed calls from the 5' RACE reads with MiXCR, one row per CDR3 protein. This sample has approximately 300,000 distinct CDR3 sequences, with 9.5% found just once. This same sample was also taken into another study, of yellow fever vaccine responses in identical twins.

Sequencing input: CD8+ T cells sorted from blood. Receptor source: a young woman in good health.

The table lists this clonotype with a few counts. The chain couples TRBV29-1 to TRBJ2-1; D gene uncertain. The V gene lost 4 bases and the J gene lost 5 bases, with 6 bases spanning the gap. The CDR3 totals 11 residues. The germline CDR1 and CDR2 sequences are SQVTM and ANQGSEA. The CDR3 sequence is CSVVGNNEQFF. The CDR3 DNA follows: TGCAGCGTTGTTGGAAACAATGAGCAGTTCTTC.

This clonotype was detected many times. The V and J genes are TRBV28 and TRBJ1-4, with a possible D match to TRBD1 (6 bases). Germline loops: CDR1 MDHEN, CDR2 SYDVKM. CDR3 length equals 15 residues. Trimming shortened V by 5 bases and J by 8 bases, and 18 bases separated the two germline ends. In DNA, the CDR3 is TGTGCCAGCAGTACCCGACAGGTGTCTTTGGAAAAACTGTTTTTT. The encoded protein is CASSTRQVSLEKLFF.

This clonotype was counted a few times. J is TRBJ2-2 and V is TRBV15, with TRBD1 identical over 9 bases. The CDR3 covers 15 residues. Germline CDR1 and CDR2: LNHNV and YYDKDF (reference sequence). J gave up 12 bases and V 0 bases, and 8 bases lay outside the gene matches. The CDR3 sequence: CATSRDRGQGVKLFF. The DNA for the CDR3 is TGTGCCACCAGCAGAGATCGGGGACAGGGCGTGAAGCTGTTTTTT.